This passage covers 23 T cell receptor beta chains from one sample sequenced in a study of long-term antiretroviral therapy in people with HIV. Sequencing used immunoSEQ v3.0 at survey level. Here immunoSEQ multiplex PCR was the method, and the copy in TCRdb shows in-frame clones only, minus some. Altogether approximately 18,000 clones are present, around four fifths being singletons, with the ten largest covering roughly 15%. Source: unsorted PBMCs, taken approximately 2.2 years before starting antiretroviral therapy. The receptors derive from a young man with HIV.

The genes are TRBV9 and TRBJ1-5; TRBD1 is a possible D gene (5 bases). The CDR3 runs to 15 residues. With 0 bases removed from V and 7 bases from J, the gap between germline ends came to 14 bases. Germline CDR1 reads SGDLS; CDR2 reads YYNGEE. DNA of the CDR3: TGTGCCAGCAGCGTAGGCTCGGGGTCAGGGCAGCCCCAGCATTTT. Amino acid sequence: CASSVGSGSGQPQHF. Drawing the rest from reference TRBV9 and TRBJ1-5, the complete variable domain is DSGVTQTPKHLITATGQRVTLRCSPRSGDLSVYWYQQSLDQGLQFLIQYYNGEERAKGNILERFSAQQFPDLHSELNLSSLELGDSALYFCASSVGSGSGQPQHFGDGTRLSIL.

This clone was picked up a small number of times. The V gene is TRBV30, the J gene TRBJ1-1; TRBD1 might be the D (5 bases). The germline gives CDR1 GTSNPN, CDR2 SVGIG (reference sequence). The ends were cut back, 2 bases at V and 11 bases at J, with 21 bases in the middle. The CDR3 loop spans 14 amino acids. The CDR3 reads CAWSTSGRGGMAFF. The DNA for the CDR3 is TGTGCCTGGAGTACCTCGGGGAGGGGAGGTATGGCTTTCTTT. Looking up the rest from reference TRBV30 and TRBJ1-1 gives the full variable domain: SQTIHQWPATLVQPVGSPLSLECTVEGTSNPNLYWYRQAAGRGLQLLFYSVGIGQISSEVPQNLSASRPQDRQFILSSKKLLLSDSGFYLCAWSTSGRGGMAFFGQGTRLTVV.

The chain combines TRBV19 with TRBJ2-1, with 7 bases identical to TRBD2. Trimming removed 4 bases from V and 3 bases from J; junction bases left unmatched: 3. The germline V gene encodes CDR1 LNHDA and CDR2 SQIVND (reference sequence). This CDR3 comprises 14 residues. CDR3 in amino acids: CASSSRTSYNEQFF. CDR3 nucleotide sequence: TGTGCCAGTAGTAGCCGGACTAGCTACAATGAGCAGTTCTTC. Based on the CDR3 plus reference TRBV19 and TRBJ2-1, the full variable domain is DGGITQSPKYLFRKEGQNVTLSCEQNLNHDAMYWYRQDPGQGLRLIYYSQIVNDFQKGDIAEGYSVSREKKESFPLTVTSAQKNPTAFYLCASSSRTSYNEQFFGPGTRLTVL.

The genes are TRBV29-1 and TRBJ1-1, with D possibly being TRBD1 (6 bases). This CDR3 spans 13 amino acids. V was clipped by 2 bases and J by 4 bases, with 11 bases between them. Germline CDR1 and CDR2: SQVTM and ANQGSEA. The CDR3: CSVEQGKGTEAFF. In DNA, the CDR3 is TGCAGCGTTGAACAGGGGAAAGGCACTGAAGCTTTCTTT.

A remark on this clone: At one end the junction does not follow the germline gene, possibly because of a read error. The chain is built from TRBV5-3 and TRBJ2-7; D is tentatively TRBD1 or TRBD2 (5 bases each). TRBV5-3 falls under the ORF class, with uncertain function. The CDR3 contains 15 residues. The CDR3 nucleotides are TGTGCCAGCAGCTTAGGTGGCTCTGGGGGCTACGAGCAGTACTTC. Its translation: CASSLGGSGGYEQYF.

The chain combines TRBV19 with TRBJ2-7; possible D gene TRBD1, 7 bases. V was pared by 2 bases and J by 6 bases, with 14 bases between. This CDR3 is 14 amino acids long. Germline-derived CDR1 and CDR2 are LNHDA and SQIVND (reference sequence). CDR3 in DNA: TGTGCCAGTAGTATATGGCAGGGGGGTGGCGAGCAGTACTTC. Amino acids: CASSIWQGGGEQYF.

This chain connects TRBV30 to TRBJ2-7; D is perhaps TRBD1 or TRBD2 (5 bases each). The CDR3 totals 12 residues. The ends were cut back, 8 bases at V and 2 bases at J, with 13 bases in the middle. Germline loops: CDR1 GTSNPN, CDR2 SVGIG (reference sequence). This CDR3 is CAGQGRTYEQYF. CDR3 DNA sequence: TGTGCCGGCCAGGGACGGACCTACGAGCAGTACTTC.

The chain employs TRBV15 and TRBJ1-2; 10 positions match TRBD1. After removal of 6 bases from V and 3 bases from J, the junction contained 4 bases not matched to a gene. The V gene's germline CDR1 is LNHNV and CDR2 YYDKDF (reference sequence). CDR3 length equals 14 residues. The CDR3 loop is CATRGQGVDYGYTF. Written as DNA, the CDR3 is TGTGCCACCAGAGGACAGGGGGTTGACTATGGCTACACCTTC.

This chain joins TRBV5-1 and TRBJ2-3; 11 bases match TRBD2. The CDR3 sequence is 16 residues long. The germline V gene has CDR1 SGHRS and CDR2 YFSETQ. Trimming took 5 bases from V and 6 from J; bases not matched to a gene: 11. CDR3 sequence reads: CASREDVAGGLDTQYF. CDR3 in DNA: TGCGCCAGCAGGGAAGATGTAGCGGGGGGGCTGGATACGCAGTATTTT. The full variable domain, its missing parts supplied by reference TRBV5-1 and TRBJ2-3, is KAGVTQTPRYLIKTRGQQVTLSCSPISGHRSVSWYQQTPGQGLQFLFEYFSETQRNKGNFPGRFSGRQFSNSRSEMNVSTLELGDSALYLCASREDVAGGLDTQYFGPGTRLTVL.

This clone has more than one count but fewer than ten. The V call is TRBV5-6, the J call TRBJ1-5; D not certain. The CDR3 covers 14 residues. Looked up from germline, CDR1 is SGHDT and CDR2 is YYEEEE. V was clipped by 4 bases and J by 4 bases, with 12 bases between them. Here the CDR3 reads CASSRWGGNQPQHF. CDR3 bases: TGTGCCAGCAGCCGATGGGGAGGGAATCAGCCCCAGCATTTT.

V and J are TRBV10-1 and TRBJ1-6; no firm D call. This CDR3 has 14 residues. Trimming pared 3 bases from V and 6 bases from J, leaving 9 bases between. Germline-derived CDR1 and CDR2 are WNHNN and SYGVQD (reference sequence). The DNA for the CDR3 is TGCGCCAGCAGTGACGGCGGAGTTAATTCACCCCTCCACTTT. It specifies CASSDGGVNSPLHF.

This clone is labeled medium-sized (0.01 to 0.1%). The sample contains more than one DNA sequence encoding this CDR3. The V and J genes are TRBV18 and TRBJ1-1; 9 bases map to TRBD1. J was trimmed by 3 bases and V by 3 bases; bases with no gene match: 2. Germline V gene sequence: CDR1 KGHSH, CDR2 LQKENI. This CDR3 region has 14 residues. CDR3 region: CASSPRTGDTEAFF. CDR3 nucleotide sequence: TGTGCCAGCTCACCCCGGACAGGGGACACTGAAGCTTTCTTT.

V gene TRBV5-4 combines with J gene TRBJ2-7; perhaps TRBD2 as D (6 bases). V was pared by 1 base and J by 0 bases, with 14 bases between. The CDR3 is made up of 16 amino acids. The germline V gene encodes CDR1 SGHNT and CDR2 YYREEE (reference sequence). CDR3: CASSLLSSAHSYEQYF. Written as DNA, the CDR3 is TGTGCCAGCAGCTTGTTGTCTAGCGCCCACTCCTACGAGCAGTACTTC.

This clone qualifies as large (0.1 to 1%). CDR3 protein: CAISHEAAGNEQYF. CDR3 DNA sequence: TGTGCCATCTCCCACGAGGCCGCAGGGAACGAGCAGTACTTC. The rearrangement uses TRBV10-3 and TRBJ2-7, with D perhaps TRBD1 (5 bases). This CDR3 has 14 amino acids. Germline V gives CDR1 ENHRY, CDR2 SYGVKD. Trimming left V 8 bases short and J 5 bases short, with 19 bases between.

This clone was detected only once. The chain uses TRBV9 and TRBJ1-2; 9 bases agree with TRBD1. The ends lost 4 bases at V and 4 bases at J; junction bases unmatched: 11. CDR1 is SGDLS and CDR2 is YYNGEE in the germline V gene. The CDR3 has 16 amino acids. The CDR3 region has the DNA TGTGCCAGCAGCCCTAGGGGGACAGGGATTGCCTATGGCTACACCTTC. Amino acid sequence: CASSPRGTGIAYGYTF.

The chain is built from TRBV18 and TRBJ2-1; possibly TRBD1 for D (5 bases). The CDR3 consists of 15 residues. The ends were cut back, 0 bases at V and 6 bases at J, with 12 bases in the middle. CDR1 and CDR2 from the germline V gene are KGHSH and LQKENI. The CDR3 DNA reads TGTGCCAGCTCACCACCCCAGGGAACGGGCAATGAGCAGTTCTTC. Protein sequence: CASSPPQGTGNEQFF. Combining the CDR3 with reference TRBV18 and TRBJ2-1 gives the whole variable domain NAGVMQNPRHLVRRRGQEARLRCSPMKGHSHVYWYRQLPEEGLKFMVYLQKENIIDESGMPKERFSAEFPKEGPSILRIQQVVRGDSAAYFCASSPPQGTGNEQFFGPGTRLTVL.

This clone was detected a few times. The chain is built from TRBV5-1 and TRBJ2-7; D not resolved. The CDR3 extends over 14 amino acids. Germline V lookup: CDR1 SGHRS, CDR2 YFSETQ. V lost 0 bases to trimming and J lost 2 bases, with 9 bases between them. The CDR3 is CASSLVGFAYEQYF. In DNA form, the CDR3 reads TGCGCCAGCAGCTTGGTCGGGTTTGCCTACGAGCAGTACTTC.

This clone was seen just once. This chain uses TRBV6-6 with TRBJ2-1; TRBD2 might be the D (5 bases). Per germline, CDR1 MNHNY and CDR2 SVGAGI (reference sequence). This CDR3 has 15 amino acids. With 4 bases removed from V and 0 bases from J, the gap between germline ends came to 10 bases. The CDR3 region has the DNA TGTGCCAGCAGTTCTGCTCGGGGCTCCTACAATGAGCAGTTCTTC. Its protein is CASSSARGSYNEQFF.

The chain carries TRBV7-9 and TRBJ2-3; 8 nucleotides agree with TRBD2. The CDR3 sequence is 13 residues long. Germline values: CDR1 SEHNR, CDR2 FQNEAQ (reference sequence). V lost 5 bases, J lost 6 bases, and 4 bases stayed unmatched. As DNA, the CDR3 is TGTGCCAGCAGCCGGGAGGGCAGGGATACGCAGTATTTT. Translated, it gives CASSREGRDTQYF.

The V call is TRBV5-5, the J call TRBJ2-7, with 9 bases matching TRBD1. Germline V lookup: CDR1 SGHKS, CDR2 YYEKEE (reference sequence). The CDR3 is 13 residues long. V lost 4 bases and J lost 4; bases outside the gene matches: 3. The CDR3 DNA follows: TGTGCCAGCAGCGGGGACAGGGCGTACGAGCAGTACTTC. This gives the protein CASSGDRAYEQYF.

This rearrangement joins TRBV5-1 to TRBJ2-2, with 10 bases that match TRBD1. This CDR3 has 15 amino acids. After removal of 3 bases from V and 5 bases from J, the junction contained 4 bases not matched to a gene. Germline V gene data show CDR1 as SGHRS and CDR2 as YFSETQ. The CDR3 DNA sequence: TGCGCCAGCAGCTCCGGGACAGGGGTTACCGGGGAGCTGTTTTTT. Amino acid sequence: CASSSGTGVTGELFF. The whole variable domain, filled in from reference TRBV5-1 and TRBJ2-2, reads KAGVTQTPRYLIKTRGQQVTLSCSPISGHRSVSWYQQTPGQGLQFLFEYFSETQRNKGNFPGRFSGRQFSNSRSEMNVSTLELGDSALYLCASSSGTGVTGELFFGEGSRLTVL.

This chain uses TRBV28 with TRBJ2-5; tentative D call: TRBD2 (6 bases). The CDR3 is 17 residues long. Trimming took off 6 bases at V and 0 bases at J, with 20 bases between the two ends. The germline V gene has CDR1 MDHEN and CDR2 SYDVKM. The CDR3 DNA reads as TGTGCCAGCAGCCCTAGAGTGGGGCAGCGGGACCAAGAGACCCAGTACTTC. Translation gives CASSPRVGQRDQETQYF.

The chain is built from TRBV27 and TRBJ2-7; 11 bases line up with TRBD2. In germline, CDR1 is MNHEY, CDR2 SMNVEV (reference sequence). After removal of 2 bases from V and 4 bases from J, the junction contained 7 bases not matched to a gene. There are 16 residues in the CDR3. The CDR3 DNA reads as TGTGCCAGCAGTTTAAAGTCTAGCGGGGGGCCGTACGAGCAGTACTTC. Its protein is CASSLKSSGGPYEQYF.